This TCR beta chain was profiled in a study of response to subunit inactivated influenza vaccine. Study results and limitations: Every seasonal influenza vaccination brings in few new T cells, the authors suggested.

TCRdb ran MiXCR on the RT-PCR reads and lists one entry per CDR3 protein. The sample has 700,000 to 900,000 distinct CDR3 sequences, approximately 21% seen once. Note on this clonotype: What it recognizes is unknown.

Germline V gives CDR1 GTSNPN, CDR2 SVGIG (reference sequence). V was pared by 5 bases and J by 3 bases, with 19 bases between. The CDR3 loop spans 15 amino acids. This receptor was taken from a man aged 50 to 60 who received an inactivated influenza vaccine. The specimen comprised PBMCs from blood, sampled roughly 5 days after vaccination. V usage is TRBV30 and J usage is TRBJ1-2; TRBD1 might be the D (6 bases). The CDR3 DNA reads TGTGCCTGGGGCTTGACGCGGGGGCACTACTATGGCTACACCTTC. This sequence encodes CAWGLTRGHYYGYTF.